The TCR beta chain under discussion was sequenced for a study of CD8+CD57+ T cells in acquired aplastic anemia. Study at large: Sorting CD4+ and CD8+ cells gave DNA averaging approximately 3 ug.

Note on this clonotype: At one of its ends the junction is not consistent with the germline gene, which may arise from a read error.

The CDR3 totals 14 residues. The V gene's germline CDR1 is LNHNV and CDR2 YYDKDF (reference sequence). Genomic DNA, serving as template, underwent TCR beta VDJ and CDR3 profiling. TCRdb processed the reads anew with MiXCR; each CDR3 protein has one entry. The data hold about 400,000 distinct CDR3 sequences, with 55% to 70% observed a single time. The chain recombines TRBV15 with TRBJ1-2, with 11 nucleotides matching TRBD1. This TCR was recovered from a human donor in good health, serving as a control. Source material: sorted CD4+, CD8+, or CD8+CD57+ T cells (not recorded which) from PBMCs. CDR3 bases: TGTGCCACCGGCAGAGGACAGGGGGCGGATGGCTACACCTTC. Residues: CATGRGQGADGYTF.